A single sample gave rise to the 10 T cell receptor beta chains below, sequenced in a study of T cell responses to AZD1222 COVID-19 vaccine. Assay: immunoSEQ multiplex PCR; the TCRdb copy retains only in-frame clones and omits some. The sample has about 140,000 clones, over 85% seen once. The sequenced sample was peripheral blood, obtained on day 0 of AZD1222 vaccination. The receptors originated from an adult in good health.

This clone was counted once. The chain recombines TRBV28 with TRBJ1-1, with 8 bases aligning to TRBD1. J lost 1 base, V lost 3 bases, and 10 bases had no gene match. This CDR3 has 17 residues. CDR1 and CDR2 from the germline V gene are MDHEN and SYDVKM. The CDR3 loop reads CASSLGQGAMENTEAFF. For the CDR3, the DNA is TGTGCCAGCAGTTTGGGGCAGGGGGCTATGGAGAACACTGAAGCTTTCTTT.

This chain links TRBV11-2 with TRBJ1-2; no reliable D call. CDR3 length: 16 residues. The germline V gene has CDR1 SGHAT and CDR2 FQNNGV. Trimming pared 6 bases from V and 5 bases from J, leaving 22 bases between. The CDR3 DNA is TGTGCCAGCAGGCCCCTAGGATCCTCTATGGTGTATGGCTACACCTTC. Translating it yields CASRPLGSSMVYGYTF.

The CDR3 nucleotides are TGTGCCAGCAGCCGGAACGGGCAAGGGGGCTCCTACGAGCAGTACTTC. Translating it yields CASSRNGQGGSYEQYF. This sequence joins TRBV3-1 (or the pseudogene TRBV3-2) and TRBJ2-7, with D possibly TRBD1 on 6 matching bases. Germline CDR1 reads LGHDT; CDR2 reads YNNKEL (reference sequence). This CDR3 is 16 amino acids long. Trimming pared 4 bases from V and 0 bases from J, leaving 16 bases between.

The J gene is TRBJ2-7, the V gene TRBV4-3, with D possibly TRBD2 on 6 matching bases. Germline V gene lookup returns CDR1 LGHNA and CDR2 YSLEER. V was trimmed by 0 bases and J by 5 bases, leaving 11 bases between them. The CDR3 runs 14 residues. In DNA form, the CDR3 reads TGCGCCAGCAGCCAAGAGGGGGGTTTTCACGAGCAGTACTTC. Translated, it gives CASSQEGGFHEQYF.

The V and J genes are TRBV2 and TRBJ1-5; D gene unclear. V lost 7 bases to trimming and J lost 4 bases, with 17 bases between them. Germline V lookup: CDR1 SNHLY, CDR2 FYNNEI. The CDR3 is 15 residues long. The CDR3 DNA reads TGTGCCAGCACCTCCGCTCGAGGAAAAAATCAGCCCCAGCATTTT. Its protein product is CASTSARGKNQPQHF.

Only a few counts were recorded for this clone. The chain recombines TRBV27 with TRBJ1-2; 9 bases match TRBD1. Germline lookup yields CDR1 MNHEY and CDR2 SMNVEV (reference sequence). There are 15 residues in the CDR3. V shed 7 bases, J shed 2 bases, and the junction held 8 bases outside the gene matches. The CDR3 here is CASTLAGTGNYGYTF. CDR3 nucleotides: TGTGCCAGCACCTTAGCCGGGACAGGGAACTATGGCTACACCTTC.

This sequence joins TRBV14 and TRBJ1-2, with D possibly TRBD1 on 5 matching bases. CDR1 and CDR2 (germline): SGHDN, FVKESK. This CDR3 has 16 amino acids. Trimming shortened V by 3 bases and J by 6 bases, and 20 bases separated the two germline ends. The CDR3 sequence: CASSHSGYGGINGYTF. The CDR3 DNA reads TGTGCCAGCAGCCACAGTGGTTACGGGGGGATTAATGGCTACACCTTC.

The rearrangement joins TRBV19 to TRBJ1-4, with TRBD1 matching over 7 bases. CDR3 length: 15 residues. Unmatched junction bases numbered 7, after V lost 5 bases and J lost 4 bases. Germline loops: CDR1 LNHDA, CDR2 SQIVND (reference sequence). In DNA form, the CDR3 reads TGTGCCAGTAGTGCCCCGACAGGGATTAATGAAAAACTGTTTTTT. This sequence encodes CASSAPTGINEKLFF.

This clone has a single count. This chain connects TRBV9 to TRBJ2-7; TRBD2 matches 8 bases. This CDR3 contains 14 residues. V trimming: 1 base; J trimming: 2 bases; junction bases outside the gene matches: 2. Per germline, CDR1 SGDLS and CDR2 YYNGEE. CDR3 loop: CASSVQAGAYEQYF. Written as DNA, the CDR3 is TGTGCCAGCAGCGTACAAGCGGGGGCCTACGAGCAGTACTTC.

The chain couples TRBV2 to TRBJ1-2; TRBD1 aligns across 8 bases. V lost 6 bases to trimming and J lost 8 bases; unmatched junction nucleotides: 14. The CDR3 is 15 residues long. Germline V gene data show CDR1 as SNHLY and CDR2 as FYNNEI. CDR3 residues: CASRRTGGVIGGYTF. CDR3 sequence (DNA): TGTGCCAGCAGACGAACAGGGGGAGTTATAGGGGGCTACACCTTC.